Sequencing of this TCR beta chain was carried out in a study of T-cell reconstitution after alpha-beta-depleted transplantation in children. General study results and limits: Several hundred rapidly expanded clones from non-depleted graft cells reportedly supplied alpha-beta T cells about two months post-transplant.

For this clonotype: No antigen is known for it.

Construction of the TCRbeta library involved unique molecular identifiers. TCRdb reanalysed the PCR reads using MiXCR and keeps one entry per CDR3 protein. The top ten hold around 5% of the sample, which has 700,000 to 950,000 distinct CDR3 sequences, roughly 15% seen once. The CDR3 extends over 15 amino acids. V gave up 5 bases and J gave up 0 bases, with 14 bases separating them. CDR1 LNHDA and CDR2 SQIVND come from the germline V gene (reference sequence). The V gene is TRBV19, the J gene TRBJ2-7; a possible D gene is TRBD2 (5 bases). The source material was PBMCs, mostly from graft donor cells, sampled 360 days after TCRalphabeta/CD19-depleted stem cell transplant. This clonotype originated in a male patient between 5 and 17 years old who had a stem cell transplant for acute lymphoblastic leukemia, so the T cells may come from the graft donor. This CDR3 is CASSPSPTISYEQYF. The CDR3 coding sequence is TGTGCCAGTAGTCCCTCCCCGACTATCTCCTACGAGCAGTACTTC.